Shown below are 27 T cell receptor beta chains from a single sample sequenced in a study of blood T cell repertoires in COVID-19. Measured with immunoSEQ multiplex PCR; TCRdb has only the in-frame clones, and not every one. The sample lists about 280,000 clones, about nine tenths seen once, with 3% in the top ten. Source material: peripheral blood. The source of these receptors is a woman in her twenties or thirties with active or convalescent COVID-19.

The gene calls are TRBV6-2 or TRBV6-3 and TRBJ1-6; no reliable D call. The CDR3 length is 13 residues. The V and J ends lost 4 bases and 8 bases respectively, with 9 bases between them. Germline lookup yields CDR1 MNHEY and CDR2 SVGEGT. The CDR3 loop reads CASSSLADSPLHF. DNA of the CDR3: TGTGCCAGCAGTTCTTTGGCCGATTCACCCCTCCACTTT.

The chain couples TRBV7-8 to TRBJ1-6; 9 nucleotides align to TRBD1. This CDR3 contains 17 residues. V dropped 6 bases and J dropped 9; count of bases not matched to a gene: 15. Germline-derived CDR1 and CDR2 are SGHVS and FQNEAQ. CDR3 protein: CASRLNRGRGVGSPLHF. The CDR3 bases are TGTGCCAGCAGGTTAAACAGGGGGCGCGGGGTAGGTTCACCCCTCCACTTT.

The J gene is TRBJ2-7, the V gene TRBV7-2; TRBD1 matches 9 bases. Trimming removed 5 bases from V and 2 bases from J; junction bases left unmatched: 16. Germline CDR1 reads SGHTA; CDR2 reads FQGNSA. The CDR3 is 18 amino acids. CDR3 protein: CASSRRTGEIGFAYEQYF. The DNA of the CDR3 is TGTGCCAGCAGCCGCCGGACAGGGGAGATAGGTTTCGCCTACGAGCAGTACTTC.

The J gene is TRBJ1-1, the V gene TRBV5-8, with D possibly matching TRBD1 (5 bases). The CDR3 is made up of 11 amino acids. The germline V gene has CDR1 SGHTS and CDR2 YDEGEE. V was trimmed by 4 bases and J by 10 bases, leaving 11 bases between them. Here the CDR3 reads CASSPGVRAFF. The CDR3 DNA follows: TGTGCCAGCAGCCCGGGGGTACGAGCTTTCTTT.

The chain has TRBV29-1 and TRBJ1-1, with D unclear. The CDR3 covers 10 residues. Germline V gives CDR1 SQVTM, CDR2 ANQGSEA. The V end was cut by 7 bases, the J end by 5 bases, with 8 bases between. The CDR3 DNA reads TGCAGCGCCGGTGAAACTGAAGCTTTCTTT. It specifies CSAGETEAFF.

CDR3: CASSVDNTGYGYTF. The CDR3, as DNA: TGTGCCAGCAGCGTAGACAACACGGGCTATGGCTACACCTTC. The chain joins TRBV7-2 to TRBJ1-2; D unresolved. CDR3 size: 14 residues. Deletions cut 5 bases from V and 4 bases from J, with 14 bases between. CDR1 is SGHTA and CDR2 is FQGNSA in the germline V gene.

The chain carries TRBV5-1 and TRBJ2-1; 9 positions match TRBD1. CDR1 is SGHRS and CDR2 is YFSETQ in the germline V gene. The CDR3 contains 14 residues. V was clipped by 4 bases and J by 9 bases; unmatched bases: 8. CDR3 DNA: TGCGCCAGCAGCCGAGGGACAGGGAATATTGAGCAGTTCTTC. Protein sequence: CASSRGTGNIEQFF.

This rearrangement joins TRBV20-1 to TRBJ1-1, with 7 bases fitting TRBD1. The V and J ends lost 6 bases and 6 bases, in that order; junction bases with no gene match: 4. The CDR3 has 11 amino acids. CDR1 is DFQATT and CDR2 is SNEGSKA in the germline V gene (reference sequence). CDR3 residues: CSARRGPEAFF. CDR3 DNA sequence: TGCAGTGCCCGGAGGGGGCCTGAAGCTTTCTTT.

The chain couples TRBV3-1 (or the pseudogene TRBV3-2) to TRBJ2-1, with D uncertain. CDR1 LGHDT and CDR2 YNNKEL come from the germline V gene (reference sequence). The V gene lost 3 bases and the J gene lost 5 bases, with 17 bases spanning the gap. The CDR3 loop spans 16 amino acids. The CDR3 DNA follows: TGTGCCAGCAGCCACGATCACATGCCTCCTGACAATGAGCAGTTCTTC. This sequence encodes CASSHDHMPPDNEQFF.

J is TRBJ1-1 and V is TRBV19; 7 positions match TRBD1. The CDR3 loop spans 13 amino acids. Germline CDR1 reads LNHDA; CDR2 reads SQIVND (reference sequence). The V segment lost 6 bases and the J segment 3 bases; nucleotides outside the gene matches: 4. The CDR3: CASRQGTHTEAFF. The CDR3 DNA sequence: TGTGCCAGTAGACAGGGGACACACACTGAAGCTTTCTTT. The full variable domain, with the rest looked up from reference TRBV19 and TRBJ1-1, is DGGITQSPKYLFRKEGQNVTLSCEQNLNHDAMYWYRQDPGQGLRLIYYSQIVNDFQKGDIAEGYSVSREKKESFPLTVTSAQKNPTAFYLCASRQGTHTEAFFGQGTRLTVV.

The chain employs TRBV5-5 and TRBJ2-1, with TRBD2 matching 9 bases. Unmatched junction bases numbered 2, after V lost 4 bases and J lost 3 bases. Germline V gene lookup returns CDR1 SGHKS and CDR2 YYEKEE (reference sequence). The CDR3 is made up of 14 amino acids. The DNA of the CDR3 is TGTGCCAGCAGCGGACTAGCGAACTACAATGAGCAGTTCTTC. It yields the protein CASSGLANYNEQFF. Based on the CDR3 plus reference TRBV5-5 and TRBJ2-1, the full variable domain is DAGVTQSPTHLIKTRGQQVTLRCSPISGHKSVSWYQQVLGQGPQFIFQYYEKEERGRGNFPDRFSARQFPNYSSELNVNALLLGDSALYLCASSGLANYNEQFFGPGTRLTVL.

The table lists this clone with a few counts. CDR3 nucleotides: TGTGCCAGCAGTGATGACGGGTTTCATCAGCCCCAGCATTTT. Amino acid sequence: CASSDDGFHQPQHF. The chain has TRBV2 and TRBJ1-5; no definite D call. Per the germline V gene, CDR1 is SNHLY and CDR2 is FYNNEI. CDR3 length: 14 residues. The ends were cut back, 3 bases at V and 5 bases at J, with 11 bases in the middle.

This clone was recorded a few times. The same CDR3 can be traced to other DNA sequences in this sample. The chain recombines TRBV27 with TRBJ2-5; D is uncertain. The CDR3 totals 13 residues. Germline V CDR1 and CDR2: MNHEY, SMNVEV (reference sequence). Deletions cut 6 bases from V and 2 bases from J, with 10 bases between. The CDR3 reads CASSPRWQETQYF. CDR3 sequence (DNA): TGTGCCAGCAGCCCCCGGTGGCAAGAGACCCAGTACTTC.

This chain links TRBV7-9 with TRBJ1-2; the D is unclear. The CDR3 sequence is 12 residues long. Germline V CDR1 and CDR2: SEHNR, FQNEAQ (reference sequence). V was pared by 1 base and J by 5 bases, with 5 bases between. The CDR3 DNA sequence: TGTGCCAGCAGCTTAGGAACTTATGGCTACACCTTC. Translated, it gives CASSLGTYGYTF.

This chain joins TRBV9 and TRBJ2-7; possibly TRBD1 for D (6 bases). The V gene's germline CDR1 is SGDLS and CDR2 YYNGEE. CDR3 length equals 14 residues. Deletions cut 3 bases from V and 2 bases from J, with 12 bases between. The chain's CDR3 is CASSATGTTYEQYF. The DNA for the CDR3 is TGTGCCAGCAGCGCGACCGGGACAACCTACGAGCAGTACTTC.

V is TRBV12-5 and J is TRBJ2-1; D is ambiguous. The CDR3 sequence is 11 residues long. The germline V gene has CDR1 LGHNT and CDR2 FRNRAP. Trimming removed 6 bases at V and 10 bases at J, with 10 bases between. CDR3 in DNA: TGTGCTAGTGGATCGGGTCGGGAGCAGTTCTTC. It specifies CASGSGREQFF. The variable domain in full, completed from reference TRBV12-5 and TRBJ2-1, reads DARVTQTPRHKVTEMGQEVTMRCQPILGHNTVFWYRQTMMQGLELLAYFRNRAPLDDSGMPKDRFSAEMPDATLATLKIQPSEPRDSAVYFCASGSGREQFFGPGTRLTVL.

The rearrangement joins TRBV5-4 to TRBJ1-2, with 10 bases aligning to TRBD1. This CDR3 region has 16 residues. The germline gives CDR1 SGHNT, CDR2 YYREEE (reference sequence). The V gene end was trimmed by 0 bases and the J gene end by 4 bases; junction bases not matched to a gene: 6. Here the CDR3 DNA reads TGTGCCAGCAGCTTGGCCCCCGGGACAGGGGCCTATGGCTACACCTTC. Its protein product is CASSLAPGTGAYGYTF. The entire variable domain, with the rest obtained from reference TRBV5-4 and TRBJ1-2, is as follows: ETGVTQSPTHLIKTRGQQVTLRCSSQSGHNTVSWYQQALGQGPQFIFQYYREEENGRGNFPPRFSGLQFPNYSSELNVNALELDDSALYLCASSLAPGTGAYGYTFGSGTRLTVV.

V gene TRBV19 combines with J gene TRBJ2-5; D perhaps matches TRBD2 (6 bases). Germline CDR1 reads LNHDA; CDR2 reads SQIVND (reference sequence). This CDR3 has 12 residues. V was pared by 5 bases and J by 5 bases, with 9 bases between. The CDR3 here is CASSARGETQYF. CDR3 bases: TGTGCCAGTAGTGCCCGGGGGGAGACCCAGTACTTC.

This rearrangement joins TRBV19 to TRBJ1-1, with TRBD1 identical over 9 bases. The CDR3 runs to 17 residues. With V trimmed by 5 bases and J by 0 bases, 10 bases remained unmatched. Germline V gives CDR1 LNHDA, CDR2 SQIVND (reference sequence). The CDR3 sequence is CASSLRTGAPMNTEAFF. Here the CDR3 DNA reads TGTGCCAGTAGTCTCCGGACAGGGGCGCCCATGAACACTGAAGCTTTCTTT.

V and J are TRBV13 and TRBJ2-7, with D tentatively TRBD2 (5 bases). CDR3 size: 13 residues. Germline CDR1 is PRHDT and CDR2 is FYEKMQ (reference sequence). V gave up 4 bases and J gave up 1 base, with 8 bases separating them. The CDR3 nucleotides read TGTGCCAGCAGCTATCGGGGATCCTACGAGCAGTACTTC. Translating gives CASSYRGSYEQYF.

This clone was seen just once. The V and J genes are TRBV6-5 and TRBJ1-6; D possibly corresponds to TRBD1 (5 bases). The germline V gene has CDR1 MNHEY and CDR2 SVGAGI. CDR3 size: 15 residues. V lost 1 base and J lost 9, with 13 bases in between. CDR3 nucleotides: TGTGCCAGCAGTTACTTTGGGAGGGGCGGTTCACCCCTCCACTTT. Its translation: CASSYFGRGGSPLHF.

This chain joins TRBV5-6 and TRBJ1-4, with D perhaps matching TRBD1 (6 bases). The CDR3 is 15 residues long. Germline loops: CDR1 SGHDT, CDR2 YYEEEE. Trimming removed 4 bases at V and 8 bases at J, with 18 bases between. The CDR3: CASSLRTTRGEKLFF. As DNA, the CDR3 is TGTGCCAGCAGCCTAAGGACAACAAGGGGGGAAAAACTGTTTTTT.

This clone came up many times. The CDR3 coding sequence is TGTGCCAGCAGCTCCGGGACAGGGGCCCACACCTTC. It translates to CASSSGTGAHTF. The chain uses TRBV7-9 and TRBJ1-2, with 10 bases fitting TRBD1. V lost 4 bases to trimming and J lost 12 bases; unmatched junction nucleotides: 5. The germline V gene has CDR1 SEHNR and CDR2 FQNEAQ (reference sequence). The CDR3 totals 12 residues.

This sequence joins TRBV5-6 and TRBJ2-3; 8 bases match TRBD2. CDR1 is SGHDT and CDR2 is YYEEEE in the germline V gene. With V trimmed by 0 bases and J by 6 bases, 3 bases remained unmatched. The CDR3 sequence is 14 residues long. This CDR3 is CASSLALAGDTQYF. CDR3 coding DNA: TGTGCCAGCAGCTTGGCTCTAGCGGGTGATACGCAGTATTTT.

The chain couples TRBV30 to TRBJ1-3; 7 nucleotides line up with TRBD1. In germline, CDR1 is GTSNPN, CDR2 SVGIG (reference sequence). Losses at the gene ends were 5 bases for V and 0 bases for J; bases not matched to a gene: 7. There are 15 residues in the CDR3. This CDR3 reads CAWRPGTASGNTIYF. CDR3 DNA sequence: TGTGCCTGGCGCCCCGGGACAGCCTCTGGAAACACCATATATTTT.

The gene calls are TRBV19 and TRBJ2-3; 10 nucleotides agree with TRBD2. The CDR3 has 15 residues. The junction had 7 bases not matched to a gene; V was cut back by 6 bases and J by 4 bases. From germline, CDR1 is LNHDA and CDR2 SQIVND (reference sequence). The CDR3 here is CASSQSGGASDTQYF. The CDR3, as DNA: TGTGCCAGTAGCCAAAGCGGGGGGGCGTCAGATACGCAGTATTTT.

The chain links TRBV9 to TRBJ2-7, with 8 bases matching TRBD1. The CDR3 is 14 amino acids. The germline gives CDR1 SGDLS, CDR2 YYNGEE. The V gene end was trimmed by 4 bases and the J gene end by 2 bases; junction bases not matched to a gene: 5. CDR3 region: CASSTGQGTYEQYF. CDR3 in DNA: TGTGCCAGCAGCACCGGACAGGGAACCTACGAGCAGTACTTC.